The 28 T cell receptor beta chains in this list originate from one sample, sequenced in a study of blood T cell repertoires in COVID-19. Data came from immunoSEQ multiplex PCR; TCRdb stores just in-frame clones and leaves some out. The sample yields about 120,000 clones, around 85% seen once. Sequencing input: peripheral blood. The receptors derive from a man aged 50 to 59 with acute or convalescent COVID-19.

The chain couples TRBV9 to TRBJ1-5; maybe TRBD1 (5 bases). The germline CDR1 and CDR2 sequences are SGDLS and YYNGEE. The length of the CDR3 is 14 residues. Trimming left V 4 bases short and J 3 bases short, with 11 bases between. In nucleotides, the CDR3 is TGTGCCAGCAGCCCCACGGGACTCAATCAGCCCCAGCATTTT. Protein product: CASSPTGLNQPQHF.

This sequence joins TRBV2 and TRBJ2-1; D remains ambiguous. Deletions cut 6 bases from V and 2 bases from J, with 11 bases between. This CDR3 is built from 14 residues. Germline CDR1 is SNHLY and CDR2 is FYNNEI. This chain's CDR3 is CASRGATPYNEQFF. The CDR3 DNA sequence: TGTGCCAGCAGGGGCGCCACCCCCTACAATGAGCAGTTCTTC. The full variable domain, with the rest looked up from reference TRBV2 and TRBJ2-1, is EPEVTQTPSHQVTQMGQEVILRCVPISNHLYFYWYRQILGQKVEFLVSFYNNEISEKSEIFDDQFSVERPDGSNFTLKIRSTKLEDSAMYFCASRGATPYNEQFFGPGTRLTVL.

The rearrangement joins TRBV7-3 to TRBJ1-1, with D perhaps TRBD1 (5 bases). The germline V and J ends were trimmed by 5 bases and 7 bases, with 14 bases remaining between them. CDR3 size: 13 residues. Per germline, CDR1 SGHTA and CDR2 FQGTGA. The CDR3, as DNA: TGTGCCAGCAGCCCCTCCCAGGGTGGTGAAGCTTTCTTT. Encoded protein: CASSPSQGGEAFF. Combining the CDR3 with reference TRBV7-3 and TRBJ1-1 gives the whole variable domain GAGVSQTPSNKVTEKGKYVELRCDPISGHTALYWYRQSLGQGPEFLIYFQGTGAADDSGLPNDRFFAVRPEGSVSTLKIQRTERGDSAVYLCASSPSQGGEAFFGQGTRLTVV.

The chain combines TRBV19 with TRBJ2-4; weak D call: TRBD2 (6 bases). From germline, CDR1 is LNHDA and CDR2 SQIVND (reference sequence). The CDR3 has 11 amino acids. Trimming removed 7 bases from V and 14 bases from J, with 15 bases in between. The CDR3 protein is CASMDYRGEYF. CDR3 in DNA: TGTGCCAGTATGGACTACCGCGGCGAGTACTTC.

The genes are TRBV13 and TRBJ2-2; 7 bases match TRBD1. CDR3 size: 16 residues. V shed 1 base, J shed 3 bases, and the junction held 5 bases outside the gene matches. CDR1 PRHDT and CDR2 FYEKMQ come from the germline V gene (reference sequence). The CDR3 DNA sequence: TGTGCCAGCAGCTTAGCACAGGGGACGTACACCGGGGAGCTGTTTTTT. As protein: CASSLAQGTYTGELFF.

This clone was observed a few times. V is TRBV5-1 and J is TRBJ1-4; D remains ambiguous. The CDR3 totals 16 residues. With 0 bases removed from V and 0 bases from J, the gap between germline ends came to 9 bases. Germline values: CDR1 SGHRS, CDR2 YFSETQ. This CDR3 is CASSLVSHATNEKLFF. CDR3 nucleotides: TGCGCCAGCAGCTTGGTTAGCCATGCAACTAATGAAAAACTGTTTTTT.

In its sample, this clone was seen once. The CDR3 is CASKNRTGRGASNSPLHF. The CDR3, as DNA: TGTGCCAGCAAAAACCGCACGGGCAGGGGTGCCAGTAATTCACCCCTCCACTTT. The V call is TRBV7-6, the J call TRBJ1-6, with a possible D match to TRBD1 (6 bases). CDR1 and CDR2 (germline): SGHVS, FNYEAQ. Trimming took off 7 bases at V and 6 bases at J, with 25 bases between the two ends. This CDR3 region has 18 residues.

The gene calls are TRBV15 and TRBJ1-4, with no clear D. The CDR3 contains 15 residues. V was pared by 5 bases and J by 4 bases, with 14 bases between. Germline CDR1 LNHNV, CDR2 YYDKDF (reference sequence). As DNA, the CDR3 is TGTGCCACCAGCGAAGCGGGCAGGTTTAATGAAAAACTGTTTTTT. As protein: CATSEAGRFNEKLFF.

The V call is TRBV5-1, the J call TRBJ1-2, with D hard to call. V lost 1 base, J lost 0 bases, and 13 bases lay in between. The CDR3 spans 16 residues. Germline-derived CDR1 and CDR2 are SGHRS and YFSETQ. DNA of the CDR3: TGCGCCAGCAGCTTGTTAGCGTCAGGTGCTAACTATGGCTACACCTTC. Translated, it gives CASSLLASGANYGYTF.

The chain combines TRBV11-2 with TRBJ2-2; 8 bases map to TRBD1. The CDR3 spans 16 residues. Per the germline V gene, CDR1 is SGHAT and CDR2 is FQNNGV. Trimming cost V 5 bases and J 3 bases; bases outside gene matches: 8. The CDR3: CASSPRTGPDTGELFF. CDR3 coding DNA: TGTGCCAGCAGCCCCCGGACAGGGCCGGACACCGGGGAGCTGTTTTTT.

The V call is TRBV19, the J call TRBJ1-5; D perhaps matches TRBD1 (6 bases). The germline CDR1 and CDR2 sequences are LNHDA and SQIVND (reference sequence). V lost 5 bases to trimming and J lost 10 bases, with 21 bases between them. The CDR3 length is 15 residues. The DNA for the CDR3 is TGTGCCAGTAGTTCATGGGCCAGGGGTTATCGCCCCCAGCATTTT. Translation gives CASSSWARGYRPQHF.

The chain joins TRBV10-3 to TRBJ2-3; D possibly corresponds to TRBD2 (6 bases). The CDR3 totals 14 residues. The germline V and J ends were trimmed by 3 bases and 2 bases, with 9 bases remaining between them. Germline CDR1 reads ENHRY; CDR2 reads SYGVKD. CDR3: CAISDGGYTDTQYF. CDR3 in DNA: TGTGCCATCAGTGACGGGGGTTACACAGATACGCAGTATTTT.

The rearrangement uses TRBV19 and TRBJ1-2; the match to TRBD1 covers 8 bases. The CDR3 has 12 residues. The germline V gene encodes CDR1 LNHDA and CDR2 SQIVND (reference sequence). Trimming at V came to 11 bases and at J to 4 bases, leaving 6 bases not matched to a gene. CDR3 sequence reads: CAATGTGYGYTF. Here the CDR3 DNA reads TGTGCCGCGACGGGGACAGGCTATGGCTACACCTTC.

This chain links TRBV28 with TRBJ1-3; D unresolved. This CDR3 has 15 amino acids. Germline assignment: CDR1 MDHEN and CDR2 SYDVKM. With 3 bases removed from V and 3 bases from J, the gap between germline ends came to 12 bases. The CDR3 sequence: CASSFLVRDGNTIYF. The CDR3 DNA reads TGTGCCAGCAGTTTCTTAGTGAGGGATGGAAACACCATATATTTT.

The chain carries TRBV28 and TRBJ1-2; 9 nucleotides match TRBD1. Trimming removed 7 bases from V and 8 bases from J; junction bases left unmatched: 8. Germline V gene data show CDR1 as MDHEN and CDR2 as SYDVKM. This CDR3 has 13 residues. CDR3 region: CASNRDRESGYTF. As DNA, the CDR3 is TGTGCCAGCAATAGGGACAGGGAGAGCGGCTACACCTTC.

V and J are TRBV3-1 (or the pseudogene TRBV3-2) and TRBJ1-5; TRBD1 might be the D (5 bases). The CDR3 contains 15 residues. V lost 2 bases to trimming and J lost 3 bases, with 11 bases between them. Germline V CDR1 and CDR2: LGHDT, YNNKEL (reference sequence). CDR3 protein: CASSQFGAVNQPQHF. The CDR3, as DNA: TGTGCCAGCAGCCAATTTGGGGCAGTCAATCAGCCCCAGCATTTT.

This CDR3 reads CASSVTGKRGVGEQFF. The CDR3 nucleotides are TGTGCCAGCAGCGTAACAGGGAAGCGGGGGGTAGGTGAGCAGTTCTTC. V and J are TRBV5-6 and TRBJ2-1, with 9 bases matching TRBD2. CDR3 size: 16 residues. V gave up 4 bases and J gave up 9 bases; unmatched junction bases: 14. CDR1 is SGHDT and CDR2 is YYEEEE in the germline V gene.

The V and J genes are TRBV13 and TRBJ2-3; 10 nucleotides agree with TRBD2. CDR1 and CDR2 from the germline V gene are PRHDT and FYEKMQ (reference sequence). The V segment lost 5 bases and the J segment 1 base; nucleotides outside the gene matches: 3. The CDR3 extends over 15 amino acids. In DNA, the CDR3 is TGTGCCAGCAGCCTGGGGACTAGCGGCACAGATACGCAGTATTTT. Encoded protein: CASSLGTSGTDTQYF. The full variable domain, rest sourced from reference TRBV13 and TRBJ2-3, is AAGVIQSPRHLIKEKRETATLKCYPIPRHDTVYWYQQGPGQDPQFLISFYEKMQSDKGSIPDRFSAQQFSDYHSELNMSSLELGDSALYFCASSLGTSGTDTQYFGPGTRLTVL.

Remarks on this clone: Other nucleotide sequences from this sample produce the same CDR3. This sequence joins TRBV5-1 and TRBJ2-6, with D tentatively TRBD2 (6 bases). The ends were cut back, 1 base at V and 4 bases at J, with 9 bases in the middle. This CDR3 has 15 amino acids. Germline-derived CDR1 and CDR2 are SGHRS and YFSETQ. CDR3 protein: CASSLSGQGANVLTF. As DNA, the CDR3 is TGCGCCAGCAGCTTGAGCGGGCAAGGGGCCAACGTCCTGACTTTC. Looking up the rest from reference TRBV5-1 and TRBJ2-6 gives the full variable domain: KAGVTQTPRYLIKTRGQQVTLSCSPISGHRSVSWYQQTPGQGLQFLFEYFSETQRNKGNFPGRFSGRQFSNSRSEMNVSTLELGDSALYLCASSLSGQGANVLTFGAGSRLTVL.

This rearrangement joins TRBV27 to TRBJ1-6; 7 bases are a match to TRBD1. The CDR3 is 16 residues long. Germline CDR1 MNHEY, CDR2 SMNVEV (reference sequence). V lost 8 bases, J lost 8 bases, and 15 bases stayed unmatched. CDR3 protein: CASSTGTARRDSPLHF. The CDR3, as DNA: TGTGCCAGCTCGACCGGGACAGCGAGGAGGGATTCACCCCTCCACTTT.

The V and J genes are TRBV5-1 and TRBJ2-3; 8 nucleotides agree with TRBD1. From germline, CDR1 is SGHRS and CDR2 YFSETQ. The CDR3 loop spans 16 amino acids. V shed 4 bases, J shed 1 base, and the junction held 8 bases outside the gene matches. In DNA, the CDR3 is TGCGCCAGCAGCCCAGGGACAGGTTCGGGCACAGATACGCAGTATTTT. It codes for CASSPGTGSGTDTQYF.

The chain has TRBV28 and TRBJ2-3; TRBD2 agrees at 13 bases. CDR1 and CDR2 (germline): MDHEN, SYDVKM. This CDR3 comprises 18 residues. V lost 1 base and J lost 0; bases outside the gene matches: 4. The CDR3 DNA is TGTGCCAGCAGTTTATACGGGACTAGCGGGGTGAGCACAGATACGCAGTATTTT. This gives the protein CASSLYGTSGVSTDTQYF.

The chain combines TRBV11-3 with TRBJ2-7; no reliable D call. This CDR3 is built from 14 residues. Trimming took off 4 bases at V and 7 bases at J, with 17 bases between the two ends. Germline-derived CDR1 and CDR2 are SGHNT and YENEEA. CDR3 in DNA: TGTGCCAGCAGCTCCCCCCGCCGAGTAGAGGAGCAGTACTTC. Translated: CASSSPRRVEEQYF.

This clone was found once. The gene calls are TRBV7-3 and TRBJ2-3; 13 bases line up with TRBD2. In germline, CDR1 is SGHTA, CDR2 FQGTGA. V lost 4 bases and J lost 4; bases outside the gene matches: 8. The CDR3 loop spans 17 amino acids. The DNA of the CDR3 is TGTGCCAGCAGCTCACGGCCGGGACTAGCGGGGCCAGATACGCAGTATTTT. Encoded protein: CASSSRPGLAGPDTQYF.

This clone was counted once. The chain employs TRBV7-9 and TRBJ1-6; D may be TRBD1 (6 bases). Germline CDR1 and CDR2: SEHNR and FQNEAQ (reference sequence). Trimming pared 5 bases from V and 8 bases from J, leaving 13 bases between. The CDR3 sequence is 14 residues long. CDR3 protein: CASSPGTPYSPLHF. As DNA, the CDR3 is TGTGCCAGCAGCCCCGGGACACCTTATTCACCCCTCCACTTT. The full variable domain, in which reference TRBV7-9 and TRBJ1-6 provide the parts outside the CDR3, is DTGVSQNPRHKITKRGQNVTFRCDPISEHNRLYWYRQTLGQGPEFLTYFQNEAQLEKSRLLSDRFSAERPKGSFSTLEIQRTEQGDSAMYLCASSPGTPYSPLHFGNGTRLTVT.

This sequence joins TRBV5-1 and TRBJ2-3; 8 bases agree with TRBD1. The CDR3 sequence is 14 residues long. Per germline, CDR1 SGHRS and CDR2 YFSETQ. The junction had 3 bases not matched to a gene; V was cut back by 2 bases and J by 4 bases. DNA for the CDR3: TGCGCCAGCAGCTTCGGACAGGGCCCAGATACGCAGTATTTT. Residues: CASSFGQGPDTQYF.

This clone was seen a few times. The chain recombines TRBV10-3 with TRBJ2-1; D may be TRBD1 (6 bases). This CDR3 contains 13 residues. With 8 bases removed from V and 9 bases from J, the gap between germline ends came to 17 bases. CDR1 is ENHRY and CDR2 is SYGVKD in the germline V gene. This CDR3 is CAILGAEGSEQFF. The CDR3 DNA reads TGTGCCATCTTGGGGGCCGAGGGAAGTGAGCAGTTCTTC.

The V call is TRBV15, the J call TRBJ2-3; 10 nucleotides match TRBD2. The CDR3 is 16 residues long. After removal of 5 bases from V and 0 bases from J, the junction contained 5 bases not matched to a gene. Germline V lookup: CDR1 LNHNV, CDR2 YYDKDF (reference sequence). CDR3 amino acids: CATSGGLASSTDTQYF. CDR3 nucleotides: TGTGCCACCAGCGGGGGACTAGCGAGTAGCACAGATACGCAGTATTTT.